This T cell receptor beta chain was found in a study of T cell changes during pregnancy in multiple sclerosis. The table came from immunoSEQ multiplex PCR; TCRdb's copy has only in-frame clones and leaves some out. The profile shows tens of thousands of clones, roughly 85% of them singletons. This CDR3 is 15 amino acids long. Per germline, CDR1 SGHTA and CDR2 FQGTGA. V was trimmed by 4 bases and J by 3 bases, leaving 16 bases between them. This sequence joins TRBV7-3 and TRBJ2-7; perhaps TRBD1 as D (6 bases). The receptor was isolated from a female donor with multiple sclerosis, enrolled in a pregnancy study. Source: CD4+ T cells from peripheral blood mononuclear cells, taken after pregnancy. The CDR3 DNA reads TGTGCCAGCAGCTCTCAAGTAGGGGGTATCTACGAGCAGTACTTC. The encoded protein is CASSSQVGGIYEQYF.